These 32 T cell receptor beta chains were sequenced from one sample in a study of T-cell memory formation after mild COVID-19. Each CDR3 protein gets one entry after TCRdb re-called the 5' RACE reads with MiXCR. The top ten hold about 21% of the sample, which has some 250,000 distinct CDR3 sequences, roughly 18% seen once. Sequenced sample: PBMCs or a T cell subset sorted from them (not recorded which). The receptors derive from a man between 18 and 29 years old who had mild COVID-19 (a few samples of this study predate the infection). Cell type and time point are not known.

This clonotype turned up a few times. This chain joins TRBV4-3 and TRBJ2-2; maybe TRBD1 (6 bases). The CDR3 is 14 residues long. V shed 6 bases and J shed 7 bases, with 15 bases lying between them. CDR1 is LGHNA, CDR2 YSLEER, per germline. The DNA of the CDR3 is TGCGCCAGCAGAGCGTACCAGGGGAGCGGGGAGCTGTTTTTT. It codes for CASRAYQGSGELFF.

The rearrangement uses TRBV2 and TRBJ1-2, with D tentatively TRBD1 (5 bases). Trimming took off 8 bases at V and 8 bases at J, with 27 bases between the two ends. Germline V lookup: CDR1 SNHLY, CDR2 FYNNEI. The CDR3 loop spans 16 amino acids. In nucleotides, the CDR3 is TGTGCCAGCTCACCCGCGGGGGGTCGTAGGAGTCAGGGCTACACCTTC. Its protein product is CASSPAGGRRSQGYTF. Complete variable domain (other parts from reference TRBV2 and TRBJ1-2): EPEVTQTPSHQVTQMGQEVILRCVPISNHLYFYWYRQILGQKVEFLVSFYNNEISEKSEIFDDQFSVERPDGSNFTLKIRSTKLEDSAMYFCASSPAGGRRSQGYTFGSGTRLTVV.

V usage is TRBV6-2 or TRBV6-3 and J usage is TRBJ2-4; TRBD1 agrees at 9 bases. Looked up from germline, CDR1 is MNHEY and CDR2 is SVGEGT. The CDR3 runs to 19 residues. The V segment lost 6 bases and the J segment 6 bases; nucleotides outside the gene matches: 21. CDR3 in amino acids: CASSPPPGQGAWRGNIQYF. DNA of the CDR3: TGTGCCAGCAGCCCCCCTCCGGGACAGGGCGCATGGCGGGGAAACATTCAGTACTTC.

This clonotype appeared a few times. The genes are TRBV6-5 and TRBJ1-2, with 7 bases lining up with TRBD1. This CDR3 spans 15 amino acids. V shed 0 bases, J shed 4 bases, and the junction held 5 bases outside the gene matches. CDR1 and CDR2 (germline): MNHEY, SVGAGI. DNA for the CDR3: TGTGCCAGCAGTTACTCGAATCGGGACAGCTATGGCTACACCTTC. Its protein is CASSYSNRDSYGYTF.

This clonotype was seen a few times. This chain links TRBV10-3 with TRBJ2-5, with a possible D match to TRBD1 (5 bases). Germline CDR1 reads ENHRY; CDR2 reads SYGVKD. CDR3 size: 13 residues. The V and J ends lost 6 bases and 3 bases respectively, with 11 bases between them. The CDR3 bases are TGTGCCATCAGCGACGCGACAGAAGAGACCCAGTACTTC. It yields the protein CAISDATEETQYF.

This clonotype has more than one count but fewer than ten. The chain joins TRBV7-3 to TRBJ2-1; 13 positions match TRBD2. V lost 2 bases, J lost 10 bases, and 5 bases stayed unmatched. This CDR3 is 15 amino acids long. Per the germline V gene, CDR1 is SGHTA and CDR2 is FQGTGA. CDR3 DNA: TGTGCCAGCAGCTTAGAACTAGCGGGGGGGACGGAGCAGTTCTTC. Residues: CASSLELAGGTEQFF. Based on the CDR3 plus reference TRBV7-3 and TRBJ2-1, the full variable domain is GAGVSQTPSNKVTEKGKYVELRCDPISGHTALYWYRQSLGQGPEFLIYFQGTGAADDSGLPNDRFFAVRPEGSVSTLKIQRTERGDSAVYLCASSLELAGGTEQFFGPGTRLTVL.

This clonotype appeared a few times. This rearrangement joins TRBV3-1 to TRBJ2-2, with D perhaps matching TRBD1 (5 bases). The germline gives CDR1 LGHDT, CDR2 YNNKEL (reference sequence). This CDR3 contains 13 residues. Trimming pared 7 bases from V and 9 bases from J, leaving 15 bases between. The CDR3 loop is CASTLGDYRELFF. In DNA, the CDR3 is TGTGCCAGCACCCTAGGGGATTATAGGGAGCTGTTTTTT.

This clonotype occurred a few times. This chain's CDR3 is CASSLGDGTGELFF. CDR3 sequence (DNA): TGTGCCAGCAGCTTAGGAGACGGGACCGGGGAGCTGTTTTTT. The chain combines TRBV7-6 with TRBJ2-2; D call uncertain. Trimming cost V 1 base and J 5 bases, with 8 bases left between them. The CDR3 length is 14 residues. CDR1 and CDR2 (germline): SGHVS, FNYEAQ.

This clonotype was picked up many times. The rearrangement joins TRBV20-1 to TRBJ2-7, with a possible D match to TRBD1 (6 bases). V shed 5 bases and J shed 5 bases, with 10 bases lying between them. This CDR3 comprises 11 residues. Germline V lookup: CDR1 DFQATT, CDR2 SNEGSKA (reference sequence). The chain's CDR3 is CSAYRVNEQYF. CDR3 coding DNA: TGCAGTGCTTACAGGGTCAACGAGCAGTACTTC.

This chain uses TRBV5-1 with TRBJ2-3; D perhaps matches TRBD1 (5 bases). CDR1 is SGHRS, CDR2 YFSETQ, per germline. The length of the CDR3 is 14 residues. Trimming stripped 2 bases from V and 3 bases from J, with 10 bases between. CDR3 sequence (DNA): TGCGCCAGCAGCTTACAGGCTCCAACAGATACGCAGTATTTT. It codes for CASSLQAPTDTQYF.

The chain joins TRBV20-1 to TRBJ1-2; 7 bases fit TRBD1. Trimming removed 0 bases from V and 9 bases from J; junction bases left unmatched: 13. The CDR3 covers 15 residues. The germline gives CDR1 DFQATT, CDR2 SNEGSKA (reference sequence). The CDR3, as DNA: TGCAGTGCTAGAGATTCGGCAGGGGGAAGGAAGAGCTACACCTTC. As protein: CSARDSAGGRKSYTF.

This chain uses TRBV10-2 with TRBJ2-5, with D perhaps TRBD1 or TRBD2 (5 bases each). CDR1 and CDR2 from the germline V gene are WSHSY and SAAADI. The CDR3 runs to 13 residues. Between the trimmed V and J ends, which lost 7 bases and 5 bases, there was a span of 14 bases. In DNA, the CDR3 is TGCGCCAGCAACGACGGGGCGAAGGAGACCCAGTACTTC. It specifies CASNDGAKETQYF.

This clonotype occurred a few times. V gene TRBV6-2 or TRBV6-3 combines with J gene TRBJ1-2; D unresolved. Germline assignment: CDR1 MNHEY and CDR2 SVGEGT. The CDR3 extends over 12 amino acids. V gave up 5 bases and J gave up 11 bases, with 15 bases separating them. The CDR3 sequence is CASSPLTFGYTF. For the CDR3, the DNA is TGTGCCAGCAGTCCGTTGACCTTCGGATACACCTTC.

The chain combines TRBV4-3 with TRBJ1-1, with a tentative D call TRBD1 (5 bases). Germline V gene data show CDR1 as LGHNA and CDR2 as YSLEER. V was pared by 4 bases and J by 3 bases, with 9 bases between. The CDR3 length is 13 residues. Here the CDR3 DNA reads TGCGCCAGCAGCCGGGAAGGGGACACTGAAGCTTTCTTT. Translated, it gives CASSREGDTEAFF.

The chain couples TRBV4-1 to TRBJ1-2, with 7 bases that match TRBD1. The length of the CDR3 is 14 residues. V was pared by 4 bases and J by 4 bases, with 6 bases of the junction left unmatched. CDR1 and CDR2 (germline): MGHRA, YSYEKL. CDR3 loop: CASSPGTDIYGYTF. DNA for the CDR3: TGCGCCAGCAGCCCCGGGACAGACATCTATGGCTACACCTTC.

The chain's CDR3 is CASSLPHSGANVLTF. In DNA, the CDR3 is TGTGCCAGCAGCTTGCCACACTCTGGGGCCAACGTCCTGACTTTC. The chain links TRBV5-6 to TRBJ2-6; D is unresolved. The V and J ends lost 1 base and 0 bases respectively, with 5 bases between them. This CDR3 region has 15 residues. The germline gives CDR1 SGHDT, CDR2 YYEEEE.

The CDR3 reads CASSPLSLDEDGNTEAFF. For the CDR3, the DNA is TGTGCCAGCTCACCGCTCAGTCTTGACGAGGACGGAAACACTGAAGCTTTCTTT. The chain couples TRBV18 to TRBJ1-1; D is ambiguous. From germline, CDR1 is KGHSH and CDR2 LQKENI. The length of the CDR3 is 18 residues. The V gene lost 3 bases and the J gene lost 2 bases, with 22 bases spanning the gap.

This clonotype occurred many times. The chain combines TRBV7-8 with TRBJ2-5, with D unresolved. V lost 0 bases to trimming and J lost 5 bases, with 4 bases between them. Germline CDR1 is SGHVS and CDR2 is FQNEAQ. This CDR3 contains 12 residues. CDR3 sequence: CASSLAFETQYF. In DNA form, the CDR3 reads TGTGCCAGCAGCTTAGCGTTCGAGACCCAGTACTTC. Supplemented by reference TRBV7-8 and TRBJ2-5, the full variable domain reads GAGVSQSPRYKVAKRGQDVALRCDPISGHVSLFWYQQALGQGPEFLTYFQNEAQLDKSGLPSDRFFAERPEGSVSTLKIQRTQQEDSAVYLCASSLAFETQYFGPGTRLLVL.

In this sample, this clonotype turned up many times. The rearrangement uses TRBV7-6 and TRBJ2-3; D gene unclear. Trimming stripped 5 bases from V and 3 bases from J, with 9 bases between. The CDR3 length is 13 residues. Looked up from germline, CDR1 is SGHVS and CDR2 is FNYEAQ. Written as DNA, the CDR3 is TGTGCCAGCAGCCCACCCGGGACAGATACGCAGTATTTT. It specifies CASSPPGTDTQYF. Together with reference TRBV7-6 and TRBJ2-3, the CDR3 gives the full variable domain: GAGVSQSPRYKVTKRGQDVALRCDPISGHVSLYWYRQALGQGPEFLTYFNYEAQQDKSGLPNDRFSAERPEGSISTLTIQRTEQRDSAMYRCASSPPGTDTQYFGPGTRLTVL.

In its sample, this clonotype was seen a few times. V is TRBV29-1 and J is TRBJ2-7; a weak D match, TRBD1 (6 bases). V lost 6 bases to trimming and J lost 5 bases, with 14 bases between them. CDR3 size: 12 residues. CDR1 SQVTM and CDR2 ANQGSEA come from the germline V gene. CDR3 DNA: TGCAGCGTCGTGGACGACAGGAACGAGCAGTACGTC. Its translation is CSVVDDRNEQYV.

The gene calls are TRBV18 and TRBJ2-7, with D maybe TRBD2 (5 bases). Trimming removed 2 bases from V and 3 bases from J, with 8 bases in between. Per the germline V gene, CDR1 is KGHSH and CDR2 is LQKENI. The CDR3 is 13 amino acids. The CDR3 nucleotides are TGTGCCAGCTCACCAGCAGCGGACTACGAGCAGTACGTC. Translation: CASSPAADYEQYV.

A few counts support this clonotype. The V call is TRBV19, the J call TRBJ2-5; 7 bases map to TRBD1. Germline V gives CDR1 LNHDA, CDR2 SQIVND (reference sequence). This CDR3 region has 15 residues. The ends lost 9 bases at V and 4 bases at J; junction bases unmatched: 14. The CDR3 region has the DNA TGTGCCAGCAGACTGACAGGGCCCTCAGGAGAGACCCAGTACTTC. Translating gives CASRLTGPSGETQYF.

The gene calls are TRBV6-5 and TRBJ2-3, with D possibly matching TRBD1 (5 bases). The V gene's germline CDR1 is MNHEY and CDR2 SVGAGI. The CDR3 consists of 12 residues. V was shortened by 2 bases and J by 5 bases, with 5 bases between the two germline ends. In DNA form, the CDR3 reads TGTGCCAGCAGTTACGACAGAGATACGCAGTATTTT. It yields the protein CASSYDRDTQYF.

The table lists this clonotype with a few counts. This chain joins TRBV4-2 and TRBJ2-3; 9 bases agree with TRBD2. V shed 0 bases, J shed 6 bases, and the junction held 7 bases outside the gene matches. Germline lookup yields CDR1 LGHNA and CDR2 YNFKEQ. This CDR3 has 16 residues. The CDR3 is CASSQDRRGGRDTQYF. The CDR3 DNA reads as TGTGCCAGCAGCCAAGATCGGCGGGGGGGCAGGGATACGCAGTATTTT.

CDR3 nucleotide sequence: TGTGCCATCAGTCAGGGGCCCACTGAAGCTTTCTTT. This gives the protein CAISQGPTEAFF. This chain links TRBV10-3 with TRBJ1-1; TRBD1 is a possible D gene (6 bases). CDR3 size: 12 residues. Trimming pared 5 bases from V and 4 bases from J, leaving 8 bases between. Germline V gene data show CDR1 as ENHRY and CDR2 as SYGVKD.

The V gene is TRBV4-1, the J gene TRBJ2-7, with 7 bases identical to TRBD2. Germline-derived CDR1 and CDR2 are MGHRA and YSYEKL. V was clipped by 4 bases and J by 1 base; unmatched bases: 13. The CDR3 has 17 amino acids. The CDR3 region has the DNA TGCGCCAGCAGCCTTCCGTCCGGGGGGTCTCCGTCCTACGAGCAGTACTTC. Translated: CASSLPSGGSPSYEQYF.

This clonotype was picked up a small number of times. The genes are TRBV4-2 and TRBJ2-7, with a tentative D call TRBD2 (5 bases). This CDR3 region has 13 residues. Looked up from germline, CDR1 is LGHNA and CDR2 is YNFKEQ. The V end lost 4 bases, the J end lost 3 bases, and 10 bases lay between the germline ends. In DNA form, the CDR3 reads TGTGCCAGCAGCCGAGAAGGAGGCTACGAGCAGTACGTC. It specifies CASSREGGYEQYV.

This clonotype was picked up a small number of times. The J gene is TRBJ2-1, the V gene TRBV2; 7 nucleotides match TRBD2. CDR1 and CDR2 (germline): SNHLY, FYNNEI. There are 13 residues in the CDR3. With V trimmed by 8 bases and J by 6 bases, 7 bases remained unmatched. The CDR3 is CASLGLESNEQFF. The CDR3 bases are TGTGCCAGCCTAGGACTAGAGTCCAATGAGCAGTTCTTC.

At least ten counts were recorded for this clonotype. This sequence joins TRBV3-1 and TRBJ2-3; D perhaps matches TRBD1 (6 bases). The germline gives CDR1 LGHDT, CDR2 YNNKEL (reference sequence). The length of the CDR3 is 15 residues. The ends were cut back, 0 bases at V and 6 bases at J, with 13 bases in the middle. CDR3 protein: CASSQDGAGVDTQYF. DNA of the CDR3: TGTGCCAGCAGCCAAGACGGGGCAGGGGTGGATACGCAGTATTTT.

The genes are TRBV20-1 and TRBJ2-3, with 9 bases fitting TRBD2. V was pared by 1 base and J by 1 base, with 3 bases of the junction left unmatched. The CDR3 is 15 amino acids. Germline CDR1 reads DFQATT; CDR2 reads SNEGSKA (reference sequence). The CDR3 bases are TGCAGTGCTAGAGGAGGCGGGGGGGGCACAGATACGCAGTATTTT. Protein product: CSARGGGGGTDTQYF.

This clonotype was seen a handful of times. The V and J genes are TRBV6-5 and TRBJ2-7; TRBD1 matches at 7 bases. The CDR3 sequence is 13 residues long. Germline CDR1 reads MNHEY; CDR2 reads SVGAGI. Trimming removed 6 bases from V and 4 bases from J; junction bases left unmatched: 6. The CDR3 bases are TGTGCCAGCAGACCTACAGGGGTATACGAGCAGTACTTC. As protein: CASRPTGVYEQYF.

The chain uses TRBV6-6 and TRBJ1-3; D is unresolved. V lost 1 base to trimming and J lost 4 bases, with 8 bases between them. The CDR3 consists of 14 residues. Germline assignment: CDR1 MNHNY and CDR2 SVGAGI (reference sequence). CDR3 loop: CASSYLGQGNTIYF. DNA of the CDR3: TGTGCCAGCAGTTACTTGGGTCAGGGAAACACCATATATTTT.